This T cell receptor beta chain was recovered during a study of Ad26.COV2.S vaccination and SARS-CoV-2 variants. Study-wide background: The vaccine Ad26.COV2.S was put into the muscle once, or twice with 56 days between.

Trimming took 7 bases from V and 7 from J, leaving 14 bases between them. Germline V lookup: CDR1 SEHNR, CDR2 FQNEAQ (reference sequence). This CDR3 has 13 residues. Specified treatment: roughly 20 received Ad26.COV2.S at low or high dose, single or two shots; 5 received placebo; per-sample allocation not given. All samples were drawn on day 63, counting from the first vaccine or placebo injection. Based in Boston, the donor was an adult of 18-55 years. Profiling relied on immunoSEQ multiplex PCR, and the TCRdb table lists in-frame clones only, not all of them. Altogether more than 400,000 clones are present, about 90% being singletons, with the ten largest covering roughly 1.7%.

The sequence derives from a person between 18 and 59 years old who received the Ad26.COV2.S COVID-19 vaccine or a placebo. J is TRBJ1-5 and V is TRBV7-9, with a tentative D call TRBD1 (5 bases). Specimen: peripheral blood, collected in a trial of Ad26.COV2.S vaccine versus placebo. The CDR3 here is CASTGVRGQPQHF. CDR3 bases: TGTGCCAGCACCGGCGTCCGGGGCCAGCCCCAGCATTTT.